This TCR beta chain comes out of a study of CD8 T cells in ankylosing spondylitis (dated by TCRdb to 2015 to 2018). Background on the whole study: T cell receptor beta repertoires were profiled in healthy donors and ankylosing spondylitis patients so that disease-linked TCR variants could be found. The full study cohort was made up of 25 ankylosing spondylitis patients and fewer than 120 healthy donors. Peripheral blood samples were taken, and synovial fluid was additionally collected from ankylosing spondylitis patients. Broad study findings and their caveats: According to the report, matched synovial fluid samples from ankylosing spondylitis patients were significantly enriched for the disease-linked clones. Some TCR beta motif variants had previously been reported in synovial fluid and blood of reactive arthritis patients, which suggested common disease-initiation mechanisms. Blood from ankylosing spondylitis patients appeared to be characterized by a TCR beta motif composed of under 10 highly homologous amino acid variants. The disease-linked clones had a CD8+ phenotype and were found at relatively low frequencies in peripheral blood.

The CDR3 holds 15 amino acids from the cysteine to the phenylalanine. The kept DNA is CDR3 alone, 45 bases in frame from the first base. At the junction V is shortened by 5 bases and J by 4 bases; bases outside the gene matches: 6. Looking up the germline V gene (reference sequence) yields CDR1 SEHNR and CDR2 FQNEAQ. Sequencer: Illumina HiSeq 2500. TCR beta libraries were prepared by quantitative 5'-RACE with molecular barcodes. The study's processing was this. A new computational method, built on a probabilistic model of VDJ rearrangement, was used to identify disease-linked TCR variants. TCRdb cleaned the public reads at Q25 with fastp, built clones with MiXCR and kept in-frame beta chains. A single entry per CDR3 protein holds the most common genes and DNA from its merged rows. V and J calls and clone size were set by TCRdb, not the authors. This sample lists 150,000 to 250,000 distinct CDR3 sequences; 13% were detected once. The ten largest clones add up to approximately 17% of the sample.

On this clonotype: It lacks a known antigen. Within one base of it there is no much larger clone, and no base qualities were kept.

The specimen was blood, either unsorted or a sorted T cell fraction (not recorded which). Recombination connected TRBV7-9 to TRBJ2-1, with 9 central nucleotides matching TRBD1. This sequence originates from a male donor with ankylosing spondylitis or in good health (not recorded which). Here the CDR3 is given as CASSGAGTGYNEQFF. The bases read TGTGCCAGCAGCGGCGCCGGGACAGGGTACAATGAGCAGTTCTTC.